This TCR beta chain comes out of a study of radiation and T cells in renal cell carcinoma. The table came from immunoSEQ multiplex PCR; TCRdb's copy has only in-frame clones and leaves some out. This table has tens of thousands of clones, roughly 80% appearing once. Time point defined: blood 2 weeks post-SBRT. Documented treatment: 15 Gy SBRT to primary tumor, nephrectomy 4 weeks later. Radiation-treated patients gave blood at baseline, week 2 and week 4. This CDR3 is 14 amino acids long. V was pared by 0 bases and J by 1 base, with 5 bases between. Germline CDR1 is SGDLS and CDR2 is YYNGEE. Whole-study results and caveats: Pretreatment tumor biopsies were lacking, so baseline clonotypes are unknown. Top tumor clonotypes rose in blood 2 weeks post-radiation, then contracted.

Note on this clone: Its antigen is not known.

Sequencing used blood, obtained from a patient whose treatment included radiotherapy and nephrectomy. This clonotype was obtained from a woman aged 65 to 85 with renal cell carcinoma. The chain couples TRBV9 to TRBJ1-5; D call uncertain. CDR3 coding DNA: TGTGCCAGCAGCGTAGCCGGGAGCAATCAGCCCCAGCATTTT. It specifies CASSVAGSNQPQHF. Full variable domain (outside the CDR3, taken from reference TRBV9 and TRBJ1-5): DSGVTQTPKHLITATGQRVTLRCSPRSGDLSVYWYQQSLDQGLQFLIQYYNGEERAKGNILERFSAQQFPDLHSELNLSSLELGDSALYFCASSVAGSNQPQHFGDGTRLSIL.